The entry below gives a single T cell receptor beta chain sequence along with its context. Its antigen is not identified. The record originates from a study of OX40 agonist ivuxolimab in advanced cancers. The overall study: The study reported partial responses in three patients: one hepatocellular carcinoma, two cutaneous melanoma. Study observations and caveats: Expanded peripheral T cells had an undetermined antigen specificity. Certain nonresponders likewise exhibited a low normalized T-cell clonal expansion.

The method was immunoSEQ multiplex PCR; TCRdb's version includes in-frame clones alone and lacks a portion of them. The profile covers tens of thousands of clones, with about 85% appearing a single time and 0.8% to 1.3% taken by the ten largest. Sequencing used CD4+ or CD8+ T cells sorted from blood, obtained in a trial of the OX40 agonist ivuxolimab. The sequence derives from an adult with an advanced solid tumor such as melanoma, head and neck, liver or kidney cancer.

The CDR3 sequence is CASSSPGTPGNTGELFF. CDR3 DNA sequence: TGTGCCAGCAGTTCCCCAGGGACCCCCGGGAACACCGGGGAGCTGTTTTTT. The rearrangement links TRBV27 to TRBJ2-2; D tentatively reads TRBD1 or TRBD2 (5 bases each). This CDR3 is built from 17 residues. V was pared by 4 bases and J by 1 base, with 16 bases between. From germline, CDR1 is MNHEY and CDR2 SMNVEV (reference sequence).